A single sample gave rise to the 14 T cell receptor beta chains below, sequenced in a study of low-dose radiotherapy and immunotherapy resistance in tumors. Alpha and beta chains were covered, as first-strand cDNA relied on TRAV- and TRBV-specific primers. The PCR that amplified TCRs ran for approximately 20 cycles, relying on a constant-region primer and a V-primer adapter. One entry per CDR3 protein, called by TCRdb with MiXCR from the reads. The sample has some 85,000 distinct CDR3 sequences, approximately 17% seen once. Time point given: before trial treatment. Sequenced here: PBMCs, sampled before treatment. These TCRs come from a male donor with prostate cancer.

This clonotype occurred many times. This chain links TRBV9 with TRBJ2-7, with a possible D match to TRBD2 (5 bases). CDR3 length: 12 amino acids. The ends were cut back, 3 bases at V and 6 bases at J, with 10 bases in the middle. Germline-derived CDR1 and CDR2 are SGDLS and YYNGEE. The CDR3 sequence: CASSGTGSEQYF. Written as DNA, the CDR3 is TGTGCCAGCAGCGGTACGGGGAGCGAGCAGTACTTC. Full variable domain (rest looked up from reference TRBV9 and TRBJ2-7): DSGVTQTPKHLITATGQRVTLRCSPRSGDLSVYWYQQSLDQGLQFLIQYYNGEERAKGNILERFSAQQFPDLHSELNLSSLELGDSALYFCASSGTGSEQYFGPGTRLTVT.

CDR3 coding DNA: TGTGCCAGCAGCTTAGGGGCGGGAGAGGTGTCCTACAATGAGCAGTTCTTC. Translating it yields CASSLGAGEVSYNEQFF. The chain uses TRBV7-2 and TRBJ2-1, with TRBD2 matching over 7 bases. Looked up from germline, CDR1 is SGHTA and CDR2 is FQGNSA. The CDR3 spans 17 residues. Losses at the gene ends were 1 base for V and 1 base for J; bases not matched to a gene: 7.

Ten or more counts support this clonotype. CDR3 sequence reads: CASSWADTQYF. DNA for the CDR3: TGTGCCAGCAGTTGGGCAGATACGCAGTATTTT. The gene calls are TRBV6-2 or TRBV6-3 and TRBJ2-3; D not certain. CDR3 size: 11 residues. With 4 bases removed from V and 4 bases from J, the gap between germline ends came to 3 bases. Germline V gives CDR1 MNHEY, CDR2 SVGEGT.

The chain uses TRBV21-1 and TRBJ2-1; the table calls TRBD1, which could not be checked here. TRBV21-1 is given as a pseudogene. The CDR3 sequence is 16 residues long. This chain's CDR3 is CASSKVGTGGYNEQFF. In DNA form, the CDR3 reads TGTGCCAGCAGCAAAGTAGGGACAGGGGGTTACAATGAGCAGTTCTTC.

This clonotype was seen many times. The chain joins TRBV6-1 to TRBJ2-1; D possibly uses TRBD1 or TRBD2 (5 bases each). V gave up 2 bases and J gave up 9 bases, with 11 bases separating them. The CDR3 has 13 amino acids. Germline-derived CDR1 and CDR2 are MNHNS and SASEGT. The CDR3 here is CASSETSGTEQFF. In DNA, the CDR3 is TGTGCCAGCAGTGAAACATCAGGGACTGAGCAGTTCTTC.

This clonotype has a count of ten or more. The V gene is TRBV20-1, the J gene TRBJ2-3; D gene unclear. CDR1 DFQATT and CDR2 SNEGSKA come from the germline V gene (reference sequence). Trimming removed 0 bases at V and 6 bases at J, with 13 bases between. The CDR3 is made up of 14 amino acids. CDR3 sequence reads: CSARDPRAVDTQYF. CDR3 nucleotide sequence: TGCAGTGCTAGAGATCCCCGGGCTGTCGATACGCAGTATTTT.

This clonotype was seen at least ten times. The rearrangement uses TRBV19 and TRBJ1-4; D uncertain. The CDR3 loop spans 14 amino acids. Germline V lookup: CDR1 LNHDA, CDR2 SQIVND (reference sequence). V lost 9 bases, J lost 3 bases, and 14 bases lay in between. CDR3 in DNA: TGTGCCAGCGGAATAGGTCCGTCTAATGAAAAACTGTTTTTT. This encodes CASGIGPSNEKLFF.

With regard to this clonotype: It differs at one base from a far larger clone, so likely a read error. The chain joins TRBV4-2 to TRBJ2-7; 10 bases agree with TRBD1. The length of the CDR3 is 16 residues. Germline V gene data show CDR1 as LGHNA and CDR2 as YNFKEQ. V lost 3 bases, J lost 7 bases, and 12 bases stayed unmatched. The CDR3 region has the DNA TGTGCCAGCAGCCAGGGGGACAGGGGAACGGGCAATGAGCAGTACTTC. Amino acids: CASSQGDRGTGNEQYF.

J is TRBJ2-2 and V is TRBV4-2; 14 bases fit TRBD2. Germline CDR1 reads LGHNA; CDR2 reads YNFKEQ. The V and J ends lost 0 bases and 5 bases, in that order; junction bases with no gene match: 2. The CDR3 totals 17 residues. CDR3 amino acids: CASSQETSGGATGELFF. The CDR3, as DNA: TGTGCCAGCAGCCAAGAGACTAGCGGGGGGGCGACCGGGGAGCTGTTTTTT.

This clonotype was seen more than once but under ten times. The rearrangement joins TRBV29-1 to TRBJ1-2; 9 bases map to TRBD1. J was trimmed by 5 bases and V by 7 bases; bases with no gene match: 5. The length of the CDR3 is 12 residues. Germline V gene data show CDR1 as SQVTM and CDR2 as ANQGSEA. CDR3 DNA sequence: TGCAGCGCCGGGACAGGGATTTATGGCTACACCTTC. Its translation: CSAGTGIYGYTF.

Ten or more counts support this clonotype. The chain employs TRBV7-9 and TRBJ1-4; 8 bases agree with TRBD1. Germline V lookup: CDR1 SEHNR, CDR2 FQNEAQ (reference sequence). J gave up 7 bases and V 5 bases, and 6 bases lay outside the gene matches. CDR3 length: 14 amino acids. CDR3: CASSSVDRVEKLFF. In nucleotides, the CDR3 is TGTGCCAGCAGCAGCGTGGACAGGGTTGAAAAACTGTTTTTT.

In this sample, this clonotype turned up many times. CDR3 nucleotides: TGCAGCGTTGAATACAATGAGCAGTTCTTC. Translated, it gives CSVEYNEQFF. This rearrangement joins TRBV29-1 to TRBJ2-1, with D hard to call. Per the germline V gene, CDR1 is SQVTM and CDR2 is ANQGSEA. Trimming took off 2 bases at V and 4 bases at J, with 0 bases between the two ends. The CDR3 sequence is 10 residues long.

This clonotype was counted ten times or more. The chain carries TRBV20-1 and TRBJ2-1; a weak D match, TRBD2 (6 bases). The V gene lost 1 base and the J gene lost 10 bases, with 20 bases spanning the gap. This CDR3 comprises 15 residues. Germline V gives CDR1 DFQATT, CDR2 SNEGSKA (reference sequence). The CDR3 region is CSARALNLARSEQFF. The CDR3 DNA sequence: TGCAGTGCTAGAGCCTTGAACCTAGCGCGAAGCGAGCAGTTCTTC.

This clonotype was recorded many times. This sequence joins TRBV4-1 and TRBJ2-2; TRBD1 aligns across 9 bases. J gave up 4 bases and V 1 base, and 13 bases lay outside the gene matches. The germline V gene encodes CDR1 MGHRA and CDR2 YSYEKL. This CDR3 contains 19 residues. The CDR3: CASSQVMMGQGRATGELFF. For the CDR3, the DNA is TGCGCCAGCAGCCAAGTCATGATGGGACAGGGAAGAGCCACCGGGGAGCTGTTTTTT.